The 11 T cell receptor beta chains in this list originate from one sample, sequenced in a study of CD8 T cells in Susac syndrome. With random hexamers, reverse transcription was performed on about 0.5 to 1 ug of RNA. TCRdb re-called the immunoSEQ multiplex PCR reads through MiXCR, storing one row per CDR3 protein. The data show more than 95,000 distinct CDR3 sequences, more than 80% seen once. The sample comprised CD8+ T cells from PBMCs. These receptors were obtained from a human donor with multiple sclerosis.

The chain employs TRBV7-9 and TRBJ1-5, with 11 bases fitting TRBD1. The J segment lost 2 bases and the V segment lost 1 base, leaving 4 bases of the junction unmatched. CDR1 SEHNR and CDR2 FQNEAQ come from the germline V gene (reference sequence). This CDR3 has 17 amino acids. The CDR3 nucleotides read TGTGCCAGCAGCTTAGGGACAGGGGGCGGGGGCAATCAGCCCCAGCATTTT. Encoded protein: CASSLGTGGGGNQPQHF.

The chain links TRBV9 to TRBJ2-2; perhaps TRBD2 as D (5 bases). Trimming left V 0 bases short and J 5 bases short, with 11 bases between. CDR1 is SGDLS, CDR2 YYNGEE, per germline. The CDR3 extends over 15 amino acids. The CDR3 spells CASSVGGSRTGELFF. DNA of the CDR3: TGTGCCAGCAGCGTAGGAGGGAGCCGAACCGGGGAGCTGTTTTTT.

V and J are TRBV20-1 and TRBJ2-4; no clear D. Germline V lookup: CDR1 DFQATT, CDR2 SNEGSKA (reference sequence). The CDR3 runs 14 residues. V gave up 5 bases and J gave up 3 bases, with 14 bases separating them. CDR3: CSASGRPNKNIQYF. In nucleotides, the CDR3 is TGCAGTGCTTCCGGGCGGCCGAACAAAAACATTCAGTACTTC.

V and J are TRBV24-1 and TRBJ2-7; 7 positions match TRBD1. V dropped 4 bases and J dropped 3; count of bases not matched to a gene: 11. CDR1 and CDR2 from the germline V gene are KGHDR and SFDVKD. This CDR3 has 16 amino acids. The CDR3 nucleotides are TGTGCCACCAGTGACCCAGACAGGGTAAAGGACTACGAGCAGTACTTC. Amino acid sequence: CATSDPDRVKDYEQYF.

The chain uses TRBV29-1 and TRBJ1-2, with 8 nucleotides matching TRBD1. V trimming: 0 bases; J trimming: 7 bases; junction bases outside the gene matches: 7. This CDR3 contains 14 residues. Germline V gene sequence: CDR1 SQVTM, CDR2 ANQGSEA. CDR3 sequence: CSVEDRAGGRGYTF. CDR3 sequence (DNA): TGCAGCGTTGAAGATCGGGCAGGGGGCCGTGGCTACACCTTC.

The chain recombines TRBV5-1 with TRBJ1-6; D is possibly TRBD1 (5 bases). V was pared by 6 bases and J by 0 bases, with 13 bases between. The germline V gene has CDR1 SGHRS and CDR2 YFSETQ. The CDR3 is 16 amino acids. The CDR3 coding sequence is TGCGCCAGCAACCTCAGGGCCAGCTCCTATAATTCACCCCTCCACTTT. Residues: CASNLRASSYNSPLHF.

This chain joins TRBV6-4 and TRBJ2-2; D unclear. The CDR3 contains 14 residues. V lost 6 bases and J lost 2, with 10 bases in between. CDR1 and CDR2 (germline): MRHNA, SNTAGT. Here the CDR3 DNA reads TGTGCCAGCAGCAATGGGTTCAACACCGGGGAGCTGTTTTTT. Amino acid sequence: CASSNGFNTGELFF.

In its sample, this clonotype was seen a few times. This chain connects TRBV27 to TRBJ2-7; D is unresolved. The CDR3 contains 14 residues. CDR1 MNHEY and CDR2 SMNVEV come from the germline V gene (reference sequence). Trimming removed 3 bases from V and 3 bases from J, with 12 bases in between. The DNA of the CDR3 is TGTGCCAGCAGTTTCGCATCTAGTTTCTACGAGCAGTACTTC. Translation: CASSFASSFYEQYF.

The chain couples TRBV9 to TRBJ1-6; 7 positions agree with TRBD1. V trimming: 4 bases; J trimming: 11 bases; junction bases outside the gene matches: 9. The CDR3 is made up of 14 amino acids. Germline CDR1 and CDR2: SGDLS and YYNGEE. CDR3 protein: CASSPQGLSPPLHF. DNA for the CDR3: TGTGCCAGCAGCCCACAGGGGCTGAGTCCACCCCTCCACTTT.

V and J are TRBV15 and TRBJ1-1, with 11 bases aligning to TRBD1. After removal of 2 bases from V and 5 bases from J, the junction contained 4 bases not matched to a gene. This CDR3 is 15 amino acids long. Germline V gives CDR1 LNHNV, CDR2 YYDKDF (reference sequence). DNA for the CDR3: TGTGCCACCAGCAGACCTTGGGACAGGGGGACTGAAGCTTTCTTT. It yields the protein CATSRPWDRGTEAFF.

This clonotype was detected once. This chain links TRBV7-8 with TRBJ2-5; D unclear. V was trimmed by 1 base and J by 7 bases, leaving 13 bases between them. This CDR3 contains 14 residues. The germline V gene has CDR1 SGHVS and CDR2 FQNEAQ. The CDR3 sequence is CASSLGTPLGTQYF. The CDR3 nucleotides are TGTGCCAGCAGCTTAGGGACCCCCCTGGGGACCCAGTACTTC.